Listed below are T cell receptor beta chains from one sample, sequenced in a study of early T cells in non-severe SARS-CoV-2 infection. From the 5' RACE reads, TCRdb called clonotypes with MiXCR, one entry per CDR3 protein. The profile covers more than 90,000 distinct CDR3 sequences, with approximately 10% appearing a single time and 4.5% to 5.5% taken by the ten largest. The sample was whole blood. The receptors shown here come from an adult who was a healthcare worker with PCR-confirmed SARS-CoV-2 infection or an uninfected control (not recorded which). The CDR3 runs from the conserved cysteine through the conserved F or W. Each record gives: D gene, V gene, clone size, J gene, CDR3 DNA, CDR3 protein. The D gene is left open where the match is weak. The size entry is marked missing in some rows and otherwise reads once, few, many or a size class.

NA	TRBV4-1	NA	TRBJ1-2	TGCGCCAGCAGCCAAGCTCCCTCCTATTCAGGCTACTATGGCTACACCTTC	CASSQAPSYSGYYGYTF
NA	TRBV2	many	TRBJ2-7	TGTGCCAGCAGCCCTCGGGCGGGGCATGAGAAGCAGTACTTC	CASSPRAGHEKQYF
NA	TRBV2	NA	TRBJ1-2	TGTGCCAGCAGTGCGTTTGATGGCTACACCTTC	CASSAFDGYTF
TRBD1	TRBV3-1	many	TRBJ1-5	TGTGCCAGCAGCCAAGGCTGGGACAGGGGGTATCAGCCCCAGCATTTT	CASSQGWDRGYQPQHF
NA	TRBV7-2	many	TRBJ2-1	TGTGCCAGCAGCTTAGCGGAAAAGCAGTTCTTC	CASSLAEKQFF
TRBD1	TRBV12-5	few	TRBJ1-2	TGTGCTAGTGCCACCACAACGTCGGACAGGGCCGGCGGCTACACCTTC	CASATTTSDRAGGYTF
NA	TRBV29-1	NA	TRBJ2-7	TGCAGCGGGCGGAGCCTCGCCCACGAGCAGTACTTC	CSGRSLAHEQYF
TRBD1	TRBV19	NA	TRBJ2-1	TGTGCCAGTAGCCTCCGGGACAGGGATGATGAGCAGTTCTTC	CASSLRDRDDEQFF
NA	TRBV2	few	TRBJ2-6	TGTGCCAGCAGTTCTCGACTGACAGACTCTGGGGCCAACGTCCTGACTTTC	CASSSRLTDSGANVLTF
TRBD2	TRBV7-6	few	TRBJ2-1	TGTGCCAGCAGCTTTGCGGGAGTCCACAATGAGCAGTTCTTC	CASSFAGVHNEQFF
TRBD2	TRBV10-3	many	TRBJ2-7	TGTGCCATCAGTGAGCCTCCTAGCGGGAGGGCCCTCCACGAGCAGTACTTC	CAISEPPSGRALHEQYF
NA	TRBV28	NA	TRBJ2-7	TGTGCCAGCAGCCCTATGGAGCCGCCCTACGAGCAGTACTTC	CASSPMEPPYEQYF
NA	TRBV15	NA	TRBJ2-7	TGTGCCACCAGCAGAGGGGCAGGCCAGGCCTACGAGCAGTACTTC	CATSRGAGQAYEQYF
TRBD2	TRBV7-8	many	TRBJ2-5	TGTGCCAGCAGCTTCGGGACTAGCCGGGAGACCCAGTACTTC	CASSFGTSRETQYF
TRBD1	TRBV28	few	TRBJ2-4	TGTGCCAGCAGTTCCACGGCGACAGGGGGTAACATTCAGTACTTC	CASSSTATGGNIQYF
NA	TRBV19	many	TRBJ2-7	TGTGCCAGTAGTATTGAAATAGGGACAACCTACGAGCAGTACTTC	CASSIEIGTTYEQYF
NA	TRBV9	NA	TRBJ2-3	TGTGCCAGCAGCGTAAGAACCTCCCATGGAGATACGCAGTATTTT	CASSVRTSHGDTQYF
NA	TRBV11-2	NA	TRBJ2-1	TGTGCCAGCAGCTCCCTAGGGGCAGCGGCCTCCTACAATGAGCAGTTCTTC	CASSSLGAAASYNEQFF
TRBD1	TRBV18	many	TRBJ1-1	TGTGCCAGCTCACCGCAAGACAGGGACCCTGAAGCTTTCTTT	CASSPQDRDPEAFF
NA	TRBV7-9	few	TRBJ2-7	TGTGCCAGCAGGCAGGACGGCTACGAGCAGTACTTC	CASRQDGYEQYF
TRBD1	TRBV7-3	few	TRBJ2-5	TGTGCCAGCAGCCCCCGGACAGGGGACCAAGAGACCCAGTACTTC	CASSPRTGDQETQYF
NA	TRBV20-1	NA	TRBJ2-5	TGCAGTGCTTTCGACCGCCAAGAGACCCAGTACTTC	CSAFDRQETQYF
TRBD2	TRBV11-3	NA	TRBJ2-1	TGTGCCAGCAGCTTAGGCAACCTAGCGGACTCCTACAATGAGCAGTTCTTC	CASSLGNLADSYNEQFF
NA	TRBV5-1	NA	TRBJ1-5	TGCGCCAGCAGGTATGAAAGCAATCAGCCCCAGCATTTT	CASRYESNQPQHF
NA	TRBV2	NA	TRBJ1-2	TGTGCCAGCAGTGGGTCCAGCCGCGAGGGCCATGGCTACACCTTC	CASSGSSREGHGYTF
NA	TRBV5-1	few	TRBJ2-5	TGCGCCAGCAGCTTCATTACCGGGGAGACCCAGTACTTC	CASSFITGETQYF
NA	TRBV11-2	many	TRBJ1-2	TGTGCCAGCAGCTTAGACACGTTATTCTATGGCTACACCTTC	CASSLDTLFYGYTF
NA	TRBV11-3	NA	TRBJ2-6	TGTGCCAGCGGACCCCGCTCTGGGGCCAACGTCCTGACTTTC	CASGPRSGANVLTF